The 2 T cell receptor beta chains presented below share a single source sample, sequenced in a study of blood T cell repertoires in COVID-19. TCRdb keeps only in-frame clones here, not all; method: immunoSEQ multiplex PCR. The sample contains fewer than 500,000 clones, around 90% of which appear only once. What was sequenced was PBMCs or T cells enriched from blood (not recorded which). The receptors here all came from a woman between 18 and 30 years old who had recovered from COVID-19.

The chain carries TRBV21-1 and TRBJ1-1; the D call of TRBD1 is as the table states it, not checked on the DNA. TRBV21-1 is deemed a pseudogene. The CDR3 is 14 residues long. The CDR3: CASSRVFKGAEAFF. The CDR3 DNA reads TGTGCCAGCAGCAGAGTGTTTAAGGGGGCTGAAGCTTTCTTT.

This clone showed up just a few times. V usage is TRBV4-2 and J usage is TRBJ2-7; a possible D gene is TRBD1 (5 bases). CDR1 and CDR2 from the germline V gene are LGHNA and YNFKEQ. V was pared by 0 bases and J by 6 bases, with 12 bases between. The CDR3 is 14 residues long. Here the CDR3 reads CASSQESRESEQYF. DNA for the CDR3: TGTGCCAGCAGCCAAGAATCCAGGGAAAGCGAGCAGTACTTC.